This T cell receptor (beta chain) is from a study of blood T cell repertoires in COVID-19. On the study more broadly: Nucleic acid was either cDNA or gDNA, and it came from T cells, B-cell-depleted T cells, or PBMCs.

The J segment lost 8 bases and the V segment lost 10 bases, leaving 8 bases of the junction unmatched. The germline gives CDR1 MDHEN, CDR2 SYDVKM. The CDR3 totals 13 residues. The table came from immunoSEQ multiplex PCR; TCRdb's copy has only in-frame clones and leaves some out. This sample carries about 230,000 clones, around 84% of them seen once, and the ten largest clones take approximately 1.3%. The sequence derives from a woman in her forties who had recovered from COVID-19. The V and J genes are TRBV28 and TRBJ1-4, with 9 bases that match TRBD1. The material sequenced was peripheral blood. CDR3 amino acids: CATGDREGEKLFF. The CDR3 coding sequence is TGTGCCACGGGGGACAGGGAAGGCGAAAAACTGTTTTTT.